The 2 T cell receptor beta chains below come from one sample, sequenced in a study of T-cell memory formation after mild COVID-19. Using its own MiXCR run on the 5' RACE reads, TCRdb lists one record per CDR3 protein. This sample has tens of thousands of distinct CDR3 sequences, with approximately 23% found just once. Sequenced material: PBMCs or a T cell subset sorted from them (not recorded which). Receptors were obtained from a man younger than 35 who had mild COVID-19 (a few samples of this study predate the infection). Cell type and time point are not known.

This clonotype was picked up a small number of times. The V gene is TRBV28, the J gene TRBJ2-2; D may be TRBD1 or TRBD2 (5 bases each). Germline lookup yields CDR1 MDHEN and CDR2 SYDVKM. The CDR3 spans 13 residues. Trimming stripped 7 bases from V and 5 bases from J, with 11 bases between. CDR3 sequence reads: CASTGARTGELFF. In DNA form, the CDR3 reads TGTGCCAGCACCGGGGCTCGGACCGGGGAGCTGTTTTTT. The entire variable domain, with the rest obtained from reference TRBV28 and TRBJ2-2, is as follows: DVKVTQSSRYLVKRTGEKVFLECVQDMDHENMFWYRQDPGLGLRLIYFSYDVKMKEKGDIPEGYSVSREKKERFSLILESASTNQTSMYLCASTGARTGELFFGEGSRLTVL.

This clonotype was found a few times. The chain couples TRBV2 to TRBJ2-3, with D maybe TRBD1 (6 bases). The ends were cut back, 5 bases at V and 0 bases at J, with 21 bases in the middle. Per the germline V gene, CDR1 is SNHLY and CDR2 is FYNNEI. This CDR3 has 18 residues. The CDR3 loop is CASSSGQKGHPSTDTQYF. In DNA, the CDR3 is TGTGCCAGCAGTTCCGGACAGAAGGGACATCCAAGCACAGATACGCAGTATTTT.